The clone carrying this T cell receptor (beta chain) was detected ten times or more. What it binds is not known. This sample was taken from a study of human T cells and chemical hapten exposure. On the study more broadly: The sensitizer, 2% DPC, was used on around 2 cm by around 2 cm of upper inner arm skin. Among samples, TCR yields varied mainly because of small differences in pooled library volume. Study-wide results and caveats: Given that the donors had alopecia, their immune response may differ from that seen in healthy people.

Germline V gene lookup returns CDR1 SGHTA and CDR2 FQGTGA. The CDR3 length is 13 residues. The V and J ends lost 1 base and 1 base respectively, with 4 bases between them. The sample's time point: patch test 3, about 24 weeks after DPC sensitization. Specified treatment: therapeutic diphenylcyclopropenone sensitization with weekly scalp DPC. Total RNA was isolated from whole blood that had not been fractionated. Each CDR3 protein gets one entry after TCRdb re-called the RACE reads with MiXCR. The table records tens of thousands of distinct CDR3 sequences, more than 8% of them present only once. The sequence was obtained from a man between 45 and 60 years old with alopecia areata. Some clones in this sample may be carry-over from other donors' samples. Here the sequenced sample was whole blood, taken in connection with sensitization to the hapten diphenylcyclopropenone (DPC). V gene TRBV7-3 combines with J gene TRBJ1-1; D is ambiguous. CDR3 coding DNA: TGTGCCAGCAGCTTAAAGCGGAACACTGAAGCTTTCTTT. Protein: CASSLKRNTEAFF.